A single sample is the source of the 20 T cell receptor beta chains below, sequenced in a study of cytomegalovirus exposure and HLA in healthy donors. The study ran its PCR with 60 Vbeta and 13 Jbeta primers. Here immunoSEQ multiplex PCR was the method, and the copy in TCRdb shows in-frame clones only, minus some. Of some 140,000 clones in the sample, more than 70% were seen once. The sequencing sample was made of PBMCs. The receptors derive from a man aged 35 to 55 in good health and CMV-seronegative.

The chain links TRBV13 to TRBJ1-6; D might be TRBD1 (6 bases). Germline assignment: CDR1 PRHDT and CDR2 FYEKMQ (reference sequence). V lost 1 base and J lost 6, with 16 bases in between. This CDR3 contains 17 residues. The CDR3 is CASSLDAGGVGNSPLHF. CDR3 coding DNA: TGTGCCAGCAGCTTAGATGCGGGGGGCGTCGGTAATTCACCCCTCCACTTT.

The chain joins TRBV18 to TRBJ1-4, with 7 nucleotides matching TRBD1. The CDR3 runs to 13 residues. The germline V gene has CDR1 KGHSH and CDR2 LQKENI. The ends lost 8 bases at V and 5 bases at J; junction bases unmatched: 5. DNA for the CDR3: TGTGCCAGCCTACAGGGGACAAATGAAAAACTGTTTTTT. The encoded protein is CASLQGTNEKLFF.

In regard to this clone: The junction does not match germline at one end; this may be a read error. The chain couples TRBV19 to TRBJ1-1; 9 bases are a match to TRBD1. Germline V lookup: CDR1 LNHDA, CDR2 SQIVND (reference sequence). This CDR3 comprises 14 residues. The CDR3 loop reads CASRTGTGNPEAFF. The CDR3 DNA is TGTGCCAGTAGGACCGGGACAGGGAACCCTGAAGCTTTCTTT.

The chain combines TRBV28 with TRBJ1-5, with D maybe TRBD1 (6 bases). CDR3 length: 14 residues. In germline, CDR1 is MDHEN, CDR2 SYDVKM. V lost 6 bases, J lost 4 bases, and 13 bases lay in between. The CDR3 here is CASSPGVPNQPQHF. The CDR3 region has the DNA TGTGCCAGCAGCCCAGGGGTCCCTAATCAGCCCCAGCATTTT.

The V gene is TRBV11-2, the J gene TRBJ2-5; tentative D call: TRBD2 (6 bases). Per germline, CDR1 SGHAT and CDR2 FQNNGV. The CDR3 length is 17 residues. V lost 0 bases and J 5 bases, leaving 19 bases between the germline ends. CDR3 residues: CASSLDRGTGAGETQYF. The DNA of the CDR3 is TGTGCCAGCAGCTTAGATCGGGGGACCGGGGCCGGGGAGACCCAGTACTTC.

In nucleotides, the CDR3 is TGCGCCAGCGGACAGGGCTTCTCTGGAAACACCATATATTTT. This translates into CASGQGFSGNTIYF. This sequence joins TRBV4-1 and TRBJ1-3, with TRBD1 matching 8 bases. The CDR3 runs to 14 residues. V gave up 8 bases and J gave up 0 bases; unmatched junction bases: 3. The germline CDR1 and CDR2 sequences are MGHRA and YSYEKL.

This clone was seen a handful of times. The gene calls are TRBV28 and TRBJ2-7; 13 positions agree with TRBD2. The V gene's germline CDR1 is MDHEN and CDR2 SYDVKM. Trimming removed 6 bases from V and 6 bases from J; junction bases left unmatched: 11. This CDR3 is 16 amino acids long. The CDR3 spells CASRESGTSGMGEQYF. The DNA for the CDR3 is TGTGCCAGCAGGGAATCCGGGACTAGCGGGATGGGCGAGCAGTACTTC.

This sequence joins TRBV30 and TRBJ1-3, with 7 bases aligning to TRBD1. The CDR3 length is 13 residues. Trimming cost V 4 bases and J 2 bases; bases outside gene matches: 2. Germline V gene data show CDR1 as GTSNPN and CDR2 as SVGIG (reference sequence). The CDR3 sequence: CAWIRGPGNTIYF. The CDR3 bases are TGTGCCTGGATTAGGGGGCCTGGAAACACCATATATTTT.

J is TRBJ1-5 and V is TRBV28; D remains ambiguous. The CDR3 totals 11 residues. Germline loops: CDR1 MDHEN, CDR2 SYDVKM. V was pared by 6 bases and J by 5 bases, with 5 bases between. In DNA form, the CDR3 reads TGTGCCAGCAGGGGAGATCAGCCCCAGCATTTT. Protein product: CASRGDQPQHF.

V usage is TRBV10-3 and J usage is TRBJ2-6, with 9 bases aligning to TRBD1. Unmatched junction bases numbered 7, after V lost 7 bases and J lost 0 bases. The CDR3 is made up of 17 amino acids. Per germline, CDR1 ENHRY and CDR2 SYGVKD. The CDR3 coding sequence is TGTGCCATCAACCGGGACAGGGATACCTCTGGGGCCAACGTCCTGACTTTC. Its protein product is CAINRDRDTSGANVLTF.

CDR3 residues: CASSYSRGKSYEQYF. The CDR3 nucleotides read TGTGCCAGCAGTTACTCGCGAGGGAAATCCTACGAGCAGTACTTC. The rearrangement joins TRBV6-5 to TRBJ2-7, with a weak D call TRBD2 (5 bases). Germline V CDR1 and CDR2: MNHEY, SVGAGI. The length of the CDR3 is 15 residues. The V end lost 0 bases, the J end lost 1 base, and 10 bases lay between the germline ends.

The chain couples TRBV9 to TRBJ2-2, with 12 bases fitting TRBD2. The CDR3 length is 18 residues. The germline CDR1 and CDR2 sequences are SGDLS and YYNGEE. J gave up 3 bases and V 3 bases, and 9 bases lay outside the gene matches. The CDR3 nucleotides are TGTGCCAGCAGCGGTCGGACTAGCGGGATTTTAGACACCGGGGAGCTGTTTTTT. Protein product: CASSGRTSGILDTGELFF.

The chain links TRBV6-5 to TRBJ1-3; D call uncertain. V was trimmed by 3 bases and J by 3 bases, leaving 9 bases between them. CDR1 and CDR2 (germline): MNHEY, SVGAGI. The CDR3 contains 14 residues. The CDR3 DNA reads TGTGCCAGCAGTTATTCGCACTTTGGAAACACCATATATTTT. Protein: CASSYSHFGNTIYF.

This clone was seen a few times. This chain connects TRBV7-9 to TRBJ2-5; D possibly corresponds to TRBD1 (5 bases). The V and J ends lost 2 bases and 5 bases respectively, with 15 bases between them. Per the germline V gene, CDR1 is SEHNR and CDR2 is FQNEAQ (reference sequence). The CDR3 runs 15 residues. The chain's CDR3 is CASSLQGSWGETQYF. For the CDR3, the DNA is TGTGCCAGCAGCTTACAGGGTTCGTGGGGTGAGACCCAGTACTTC.

J is TRBJ1-2 and V is TRBV30; 7 positions agree with TRBD1. The CDR3 loop spans 12 amino acids. Unmatched junction bases numbered 3, after V lost 4 bases and J lost 4 bases. Germline CDR1 reads GTSNPN; CDR2 reads SVGIG (reference sequence). For the CDR3, the DNA is TGTGCCTGGAAAGGGGGCGTCTATGGCTACACCTTC. Residues: CAWKGGVYGYTF.

The V call is TRBV19, the J call TRBJ2-7, with D maybe TRBD2 (7 bases). This CDR3 comprises 16 residues. Germline CDR1 LNHDA, CDR2 SQIVND (reference sequence). V was shortened by 5 bases and J by 3 bases, with 20 bases between the two germline ends. CDR3 amino acids: CASSFQRGGGIYEQYF. The CDR3 nucleotides read TGTGCCAGTAGTTTCCAGCGCGGGGGCGGAATCTACGAGCAGTACTTC.

The V and J genes are TRBV16 and TRBJ1-1, with D unclear. V lost 4 bases, J lost 4 bases, and 7 bases lay in between. CDR1 and CDR2 from the germline V gene are KGHSY and FQNENV. This CDR3 comprises 12 residues. CDR3 sequence (DNA): TGTGCCAGCAGCCGCCAGGTCACTGAAGCTTTCTTT. Translation: CASSRQVTEAFF.

V usage is TRBV2 and J usage is TRBJ1-1, with 7 nucleotides matching TRBD1. The CDR3 is 15 amino acids. After removal of 6 bases from V and 1 base from J, the junction contained 8 bases not matched to a gene. Germline V gene data show CDR1 as SNHLY and CDR2 as FYNNEI. CDR3 sequence reads: CASRGQPRGNTEAFF. CDR3 DNA: TGTGCCAGCAGGGGACAGCCGAGGGGGAACACTGAAGCTTTCTTT.

In its sample, this clone was seen once. This chain links TRBV6-1 with TRBJ2-5; perhaps TRBD2 as D (7 bases). The CDR3 sequence is 16 residues long. Germline V lookup: CDR1 MNHNS, CDR2 SASEGT. The V and J ends lost 2 bases and 0 bases respectively, with 13 bases between them. The CDR3 sequence: CASSEHGGANQETQYF. DNA of the CDR3: TGTGCCAGCAGTGAACATGGGGGGGCGAACCAAGAGACCCAGTACTTC.

J is TRBJ2-5 and V is TRBV7-9; TRBD2 matches at 9 bases. The ends lost 5 bases at V and 5 bases at J; junction bases unmatched: 15. The CDR3 spans 17 residues. Germline V gives CDR1 SEHNR, CDR2 FQNEAQ (reference sequence). CDR3 bases: TGTGCCAGCAGCCCCCCGCTAGCGGGGTGGGCCGGGGAGACCCAGTACTTC. Its translation is CASSPPLAGWAGETQYF.